This TCR beta chain was recorded in a study of T-cell memory formation after mild COVID-19. MiXCR, applied by TCRdb to the 5' RACE reads, yields one record per CDR3 protein. The repertoire holds roughly 260,000 distinct CDR3 sequences, with about 17% as singletons. From germline, CDR1 is LGHDT and CDR2 YNNKEL (reference sequence). This CDR3 has 14 amino acids. Trimming removed 3 bases from V and 4 bases from J, with 12 bases in between. The receptor comes from a man younger than 35 who had mild COVID-19 (a few samples of this study predate the infection). Cell type and time point are not known. The sequencing sample was made of PBMCs or a T cell subset sorted from them (not recorded which). The V call is TRBV3-1, the J call TRBJ1-1; TRBD1 might be the D (6 bases). The CDR3 DNA follows: TGTGCCAGCAGCCAGCCCGACAGGAGCACTGAAGCTTTCTTT. It encodes CASSQPDRSTEAFF.